The 2 T cell receptor beta chains below come from one sample, sequenced in a study of blood T cell repertoires in COVID-19. The data were produced by immunoSEQ multiplex PCR, yet TCRdb's version contains in-frame clones alone and is incomplete. The sample shows under 300,000 clones, 83% of them seen only once. What was sequenced was peripheral blood. Every receptor here comes from a woman between 45 and 65 years old who had recovered from COVID-19.

The rearrangement uses TRBV3-1 (or the pseudogene TRBV3-2) and TRBJ2-1; 7 bases are a match to TRBD2. CDR3 length: 18 amino acids. V was clipped by 10 bases and J by 9 bases; unmatched bases: 27. Germline V gene sequence: CDR1 LGHDT, CDR2 YNNKEL (reference sequence). The CDR3 sequence is CATRTGGRATGSRGEQFF. Here the CDR3 DNA reads TGTGCCACCAGAACCGGGGGGAGGGCCACAGGATCAAGGGGTGAGCAGTTCTTC.

Of note for this clone: The same CDR3 is also encoded by other DNA sequences in this sample. The CDR3 DNA reads TGCAGTGCTAGTAGCGGGAACACCGGGGAGCTGTTTTTT. Amino acids: CSASSGNTGELFF. J is TRBJ2-2 and V is TRBV20-1, with D possibly being TRBD2 (6 bases). The germline CDR1 and CDR2 sequences are DFQATT and SNEGSKA (reference sequence). V was clipped by 3 bases and J by 1 base, with 6 bases between them. This CDR3 comprises 13 residues.